This T cell receptor beta chain was identified during a study of T cell repertoires in cytomegalovirus infection. Study-level background: An indication of both CMV infection and matching HLA type came from public TCR beta signatures.

Each CDR3 protein gets one entry after TCRdb re-called the reads with MiXCR. The sample yields about 920,000 distinct CDR3 sequences, around 30% seen once. To note about this clonotype: Antigen unknown.

The V and J ends lost 3 bases and 7 bases, in that order; junction bases with no gene match: 5. The germline V gene has CDR1 LNHNV and CDR2 YYDKDF (reference sequence). The CDR3 has 14 amino acids. The genes are TRBV15 and TRBJ1-5; 8 positions agree with TRBD1. This sequence originates from a human donor in good health (CMV status not recorded). Some clones in this sample may be carry-over from other donors' samples. The sequencing used cultured CD8+ T cells from PBMCs, collected from culture after CMV antigen stimulation. CDR3 in DNA: TGTGCCACCAGCAGCCCAGGGGGCGGCCAGCCCCAGCATTTT. It yields the protein CATSSPGGGQPQHF. The variable domain in full, completed from reference TRBV15 and TRBJ1-5, reads DAMVIQNPRYQVTQFGKPVTLSCSQTLNHNVMYWYQQKSSQAPKLLFHYYDKDFNNEADTPDNFQSRRPNTSFCFLDIRSPGLGDTAMYLCATSSPGGGQPQHFGDGTRLSIL.